This is a list of T cell receptor beta chains from one sample in a study of tumor-infiltrating lymphocytes in primary liver carcinoma. TCRdb re-derived calls from the multiplex PCR reads in MiXCR, one entry per CDR3 protein. The table lists roughly 80,000 distinct CDR3 sequences, about 70% of them singletons. The sample comprised liver tumor tissue from sampling region 4. These receptors were taken from an older woman with primary liver carcinoma and hepatitis B virus infection. Both conserved end residues are part of each CDR3. Each record gives: J gene, D gene, clone size, V gene, CDR3 protein, CDR3 DNA. The D gene is left open where the match is weak. Rows may omit the clone size; those that give it use once, few, many or a size class.

J: TRBJ2-1
D: .
size: .
V: TRBV11-2
CDR3: CVSSLGLVAEGPNEQFF
DNA: TGTGTCAGTAGCTTAGGTCTGGTAGCGGAAGGGCCGAATGAGCAGTTCTTC

J: TRBJ2-2
D: .
size: once
V: TRBV29-1
CDR3: CNVDAGMGSGELFF
DNA: TGCAACGTTGACGCGGGTATGGGATCCGGGGAGCTGTTTTTT

J: TRBJ2-3
D: TRBD1
size: .
V: TRBV6-1
CDR3: CATRQGTRPVQNF
DNA: TGTGCCACCAGACAGGGGACCAGGCCCGTCCAGAATTTT

J: TRBJ2-6
D: TRBD1
size: medium-sized
V: TRBV11-3
CDR3: CASSPRTGTSGANVLTF
DNA: TGTGCCAGCAGTCCTCGGACAGGGACCAGTGGGGCCAACGTCCTGACTTTC

J: TRBJ2-2
D: .
size: .
V: TRBV4-1
CDR3: CASSQLTTPRGELFF
DNA: TGCGCCAGCAGCCAACTTACCACCCCCCGCGGGGAGCTATTTTTT

J: TRBJ2-7
D: TRBD1
size: .
V: TRBV19
CDR3: CASSNWGQQYPYEQYF
DNA: TGTGCCAGTAGCAATTGGGGACAGCAATATCCCTACGAGCAGTACTTC

J: TRBJ2-1
D: .
size: .
V: TRBV11-3
CDR3: CASSLGTSEKLVQFF
DNA: TGTGCCAGCAGCTTAGGAACCAGCGAGAAGCTTGTGCAGTTCTTC

J: TRBJ1-6
D: .
size: many
V: TRBV5-1
CDR3: CASTGSYNSPLHF
DNA: TGCGCCAGCACCGGAAGTTATAATTCACCCCTCCACTTT

J: TRBJ2-1
D: TRBD2
size: .
V: TRBV11-3
CDR3: CASSLERGGYNEQFF
DNA: TGTGCCAGCAGCTTGGAACGCGGGGGTTACAATGAACAGTTCTTC

J: TRBJ2-6
D: TRBD1
size: .
V: TRBV5-1
CDR3: CAGSSGTGGSLSGANVLTF
DNA: TGCGCCGGCAGCTCGGGGACAGGGGGTTCCCTCTCTGGGGCCAACGTCCTGACTTTC

J: TRBJ1-5
D: TRBD1
size: .
V: TRBV28
CDR3: CASSSTQGSSNQSQHF
DNA: TGTGCTAGCAGCTCGACACAGGGGTCCAGCAATCAGTCCCAGCATTTT

J: TRBJ2-1
D: .
size: many
V: TRBV6-5
CDR3: CASSYPGAPGEQFF
DNA: TGTGCCAGCAGTTACCCGGGGGCGCCCGGTGAGCAGTTCTTC

J: TRBJ2-1
D: TRBD1
size: many
V: TRBV7-9
CDR3: CASSFDRGRENEQFF
DNA: TGTGCCAGCAGCTTCGACAGGGGGAGAGAGAATGAGCAGTTCTTC

J: TRBJ1-6
D: TRBD1
size: .
V: TRBV6-1
CDR3: CVSRRDRNNSPLHF
DNA: TGTGTTAGCAGAAGGGACAGGAATAATTCACCCCTCCACTTT

J: TRBJ2-5
D: .
size: .
V: TRBV11-2
CDR3: CARSSMTVVETQYF
DNA: TGTGCCAGGAGCTCAATGACAGTGGTCGAGACCCAGTATTTC

J: TRBJ1-4
D: TRBD1
size: .
V: TRBV24-1
CDR3: CATSDLGTGGEEKLFF
DNA: TGTGCCACCAGTGATTTAGGGACAGGAGGAGAGGAAAAACTGTTTTTT

J: TRBJ2-7
D: TRBD1
size: .
V: TRBV11-2
CDR3: CASSLIPTGANERYF
DNA: TGTGCCAGCAGCTTAATCCCGACAGGGGCCAACGAGCGGTACTTC

J: TRBJ1-6
D: TRBD1
size: .
V: TRBV12-3/TRBV12-4
CDR3: CDSGLGTDNSPLLF
DNA: TGTGACAGCGGGCTCGGGACAGATAATTCACCCCTCCTCTTT

J: TRBJ1-2
D: TRBD1
size: medium-sized
V: TRBV11-2
CDR3: CASSLAGQDYGYTF
DNA: TGTGCCAGCAGCTTAGCGGGACAGGACTATGGCTACACCTTC

J: TRBJ1-4
D: TRBD1
size: .
V: TRBV12-3/TRBV12-4
CDR3: CASSLLPGDSGFEKLFF
DNA: TGTGCCAGCAGTTTGCTCCCTGGGGACAGTGGTTTTGAAAAACTGTTTTTT

J: TRBJ1-2
D: TRBD1
size: many
V: TRBV6-5
CDR3: CASVRNRGFNGYTF
DNA: TGTGCCAGCGTCCGTAACAGGGGGTTTAATGGCTACACCTTC

J: TRBJ1-2
D: TRBD1
size: .
V: TRBV6-6
CDR3: CASSGPRDRLSGYAF
DNA: TGTGCCAGCAGTGGACCCCGGGACAGGTTATCTGGCTACGCCTTC

J: TRBJ2-3
D: TRBD2
size: many
V: TRBV6-5
CDR3: CASSYSLSGSRSTQYF
DNA: TGTGCCAGCAGTTACTCTCTTAGCGGGAGTCGCTCTACGCAGTATTTT

J: TRBJ2-2
D: .
size: many
V: TRBV5-5
CDR3: CASSLDSFSGELFF
DNA: TGTGCCAGCAGCTTGGACAGTTTTTCTGGGGAGCTGTTTTTT

J: TRBJ2-5
D: .
size: .
V: TRBV5-6
CDR3: CASSLGASQETQYF
DNA: TGTGCCAGCAGTTTGGGTGCGAGCCAAGAGACCCAGTACTTC

J: TRBJ2-5
D: TRBD2
size: .
V: TRBV7-8
CDR3: CANSARGEKETQYF
DNA: TGTGCCAACAGCGCCCGGGGGGAGAAGGAGACGCAGTACTTC

J: TRBJ1-1
D: .
size: .
V: TRBV18
CDR3: CASSHHESTEAFF
DNA: TGTGCCAGCTCACATCACGAGAGCACTGAAGCTTTCTTT

J: TRBJ2-7
D: .
size: .
V: TRBV11-1
CDR3: CASNWGGTRSYEQYF
DNA: TGTGCCAGCAACTGGGGTGGGACGAGGTCCTACGAGCAGTACTTC

J: TRBJ2-4
D: .
size: many
V: TRBV6-6
CDR3: CASSHSGIQYF
DNA: TGTGCCAGCAGTCACAGCGGCATTCAGTACTTC

J: TRBJ2-7
D: TRBD1
size: many
V: TRBV7-8
CDR3: CASSLVGTGGIYEQYF
DNA: TGTGCCAGCAGCTTAGTCGGGACAGGGGGGATCTACGAGCAGTACTTC

J: TRBJ2-2
D: .
size: .
V: TRBV5-1
CDR3: CASNVGNTGELFF
DNA: TGCGCCAGCAATGTAGGAAACACCGGGGAGCTGTTTTTT

J: TRBJ1-3
D: .
size: many
V: TRBV5-1
CDR3: CASSPEGGSGNTIYF
DNA: TGCGCCAGCAGCCCCGAGGGCGGCTCTGGAAACACCATATATTTT

J: TRBJ2-2
D: .
size: .
V: TRBV12-3/TRBV12-4
CDR3: CTSSSIRVGNTGELFF
DNA: TGTACCAGCAGTTCGATCAGAGTAGGGAACACCGGGGAGCTGTTTTTT

J: TRBJ2-1
D: TRBD1
size: few
V: TRBV6-5
CDR3: CACSYPGQGARNEQFF
DNA: TGTGCCTGTAGTTACCCAGGACAGGGGGCGCGGAATGAGCAGTTCTTC

J: TRBJ2-1
D: TRBD2
size: .
V: TRBV7-2
CDR3: CASSSLSGRAMGYNEQFF
DNA: TGTGCCAGCAGCTCCCTTAGCGGGAGGGCGATGGGCTACAATGAGCAGTTCTTC

J: TRBJ2-2
D: .
size: few
V: TRBV11-2
CDR3: CASSTRAGGELLF
DNA: TGTGCCAGCAGTACCAGGGCGGGCGGGGAGCTGTTATTT

J: TRBJ1-2
D: .
size: .
V: TRBV6-5
CDR3: CASSYSGAGGYTF
DNA: TGTGCCAGCAGTTACTCGGGGGCTGGTGGCTACACCTTC

J: TRBJ2-2
D: .
size: once
V: TRBV7-8
CDR3: CDSSPQWEGGELFF
DNA: TGTGACAGCAGCCCCCAGTGGGAAGGCGGGGAGCTGTTTTTT

J: TRBJ1-1
D: .
size: .
V: TRBV11-2
CDR3: CASSTPTSTEAFF
DNA: TGTGCCAGCAGCACACCCACAAGTACTGAGGCTTTCTTT

J: TRBJ2-7
D: TRBD1
size: .
V: TRBV11-2
CDR3: CTSSSTGDTYEQYF
DNA: TGTACCAGCAGTTCAACAGGGGACACCTACGAGCAATACTTC

J: TRBJ2-3
D: .
size: many
V: TRBV7-9
CDR3: CASSSGVSTDTQYF
DNA: TGTGCCAGCAGCTCGGGAGTTTCGACAGATACGCAGTATTTT

J: TRBJ2-3
D: TRBD1
size: once
V: TRBV12-3/TRBV12-4
CDR3: CVSSRTGGEPDTQYF
DNA: TGTGTCAGTAGCAGGACAGGGGGCGAGCCAGATACGCAGTATTTT

J: TRBJ2-1
D: TRBD2
size: .
V: TRBV6-5
CDR3: CASHRGGANEQFF
DNA: TGTGCCAGCCATAGGGGAGGGGCTAATGAGCAGTTCTTC

J: TRBJ2-1
D: TRBD2
size: .
V: TRBV4-1
CDR3: CASSQPKPAGNINEQFF
DNA: TGTGCCAGCAGCCAACCCAAACCAGCGGGGAATATTAATGAGCAGTTCTTC

J: TRBJ2-5
D: .
size: .
V: TRBV7-9
CDR3: CASSQGGVMETQYF
DNA: TGTGCCAGCAGCCAGGGGGGGGTTATGGAGACCCAGTACTTC

J: TRBJ1-5
D: .
size: .
V: TRBV7-9
CDR3: CASSLEGAYQPRHF
DNA: TGTGCCAGCAGCTTAGAGGGTGCCTATCAGCCTCGGCATTTT

J: TRBJ2-1
D: TRBD2
size: .
V: TRBV29-1
CDR3: CSVRVAGGFYKEQFF
DNA: TGCAGCGTTAGAGTAGCGGGAGGGTTCTACAAAGAGCAGTTCTTC

J: TRBJ1-5
D: .
size: .
V: TRBV4-2
CDR3: CASSQAQGRGTDTQHF
DNA: TGTGCCAGCAGCCAAGCCCAAGGGAGGGGCACCGATACGCAGCATTTT

J: TRBJ1-2
D: .
size: .
V: TRBV29-1
CDR3: CSVARAYYYYTF
DNA: TGCAGCGTTGCAAGGGCGTACTATTACTACACCTTC

J: TRBJ1-1
D: .
size: .
V: TRBV12-3/TRBV12-4
CDR3: CAGSHGRNTEAFF
DNA: TGTGCCGGAAGTCATGGACGGAACACTGAAGCTTTCTTT

J: TRBJ2-2
D: .
size: .
V: TRBV6-1
CDR3: CASRRVRNTVELFF
DNA: TGTGCCAGCAGGCGGGTCAGGAACACCGTGGAGCTGTTTTTT

J: TRBJ1-1
D: .
size: many
V: TRBV5-1
CDR3: CASSPDRMNTEAFF
DNA: TGCGCCAGCAGCCCCGATAGAATGAACACTGAAGCTTTCTTT

J: TRBJ1-2
D: .
size: .
V: TRBV18
CDR3: CASSQDSRGGYTF
DNA: TGTGCCAGCTCCCAGGACAGTCGGGGTGGCTACACCTTC

J: TRBJ2-1
D: TRBD2
size: .
V: TRBV7-8
CDR3: CDSSLSPSGRIRNEQFF
DNA: TGTGATAGCAGCTTGTCCCCTAGCGGGAGGATTAGGAATGAGCAGTTCTTC

J: TRBJ1-6
D: .
size: once
V: TRBV4-1
CDR3: CASSQGSGGPSLHF
DNA: TGCGCCAGCAGTCAAGGATCAGGCGGGCCATCCCTCCACTTT

J: TRBJ2-6
D: TRBD1
size: .
V: TRBV6-5
CDR3: CGSSRGLLSGANVLTF
DNA: TGTGGCAGCAGCAGGGGGCTCCTCTCTGGGGCCAACGTCTTGACTTTC